One and the same sample provided the 6 T cell receptor beta chains below, sequenced in a study of PD-1 blockade in classical Hodgkin lymphoma. TCRdb keeps only in-frame clones here, not all; method: immunoSEQ multiplex PCR. The sample has some 19,000 clones; 77% are singletons. Every one of the patients relapsed after autologous stem cell transplantation (brentuximab vedotin exposure was variable). The material sequenced was peripheral blood mononuclear cells (PBMCs), taken before the second cycle of nivolumab. The receptors originated from a human donor with classical Hodgkin lymphoma.

The V gene is TRBV5-4, the J gene TRBJ2-4; D is ambiguous. The CDR3 is 12 amino acids. From germline, CDR1 is SGHNT and CDR2 YYREEE (reference sequence). Trimming removed 7 bases from V and 6 bases from J, with 11 bases in between. The CDR3: CASGPATNIQYF. CDR3 nucleotides: TGTGCCAGCGGTCCAGCTACAAACATTCAGTACTTC.

The V and J genes are TRBV6-4 and TRBJ2-3; maybe TRBD2 (6 bases). Germline lookup yields CDR1 MRHNA and CDR2 SNTAGT. The V and J ends lost 3 bases and 2 bases respectively, with 12 bases between them. The CDR3 is 15 amino acids. The CDR3 bases are TGTGCCAGCAGTGAAGACGGCGGGAACACAGATACGCAGTATTTT. This encodes CASSEDGGNTDTQYF.

This clone was found a few times. The chain joins TRBV2 to TRBJ2-2; D possibly corresponds to TRBD1 (6 bases). Germline CDR1 reads SNHLY; CDR2 reads FYNNEI. CDR3 length: 14 residues. V was clipped by 7 bases and J by 3 bases, with 12 bases between them. CDR3 in DNA: TGTGCCAGCAAGCCAGGGGAATACACCGGGGAGCTGTTTTTT. Translating gives CASKPGEYTGELFF.

This clone has just a few counts. The chain couples TRBV19 to TRBJ2-3; D call uncertain. Germline V gene sequence: CDR1 LNHDA, CDR2 SQIVND (reference sequence). With 3 bases removed from V and 0 bases from J, the gap between germline ends came to 4 bases. The CDR3 has 13 residues. Here the CDR3 DNA reads TGTGCCAGTAGTATCCCTAGCACAGATACGCAGTATTTT. This sequence encodes CASSIPSTDTQYF.

This clone was detected ten times or more. The chain recombines TRBV14 with TRBJ2-1; D is undetermined. The CDR3 extends over 15 amino acids. Germline V lookup: CDR1 SGHDN, CDR2 FVKESK. Trimming took 0 bases from V and 0 from J, leaving 6 bases between them. The CDR3 reads CASSQEWGSYNEQFF. Written as DNA, the CDR3 is TGTGCCAGCAGCCAAGAATGGGGCTCCTACAATGAGCAGTTCTTC.

The chain links TRBV29-1 to TRBJ2-7; D gene uncertain. The CDR3 runs to 12 residues. The germline V gene encodes CDR1 SQVTM and CDR2 ANQGSEA. Trimming took off 4 bases at V and 3 bases at J, with 10 bases between the two ends. In DNA form, the CDR3 reads TGCAGCGTTGGAGAAGCTCGCTACGAGCAGTACTTC. This encodes CSVGEARYEQYF.